One and the same sample provided the 27 T cell receptor beta chains below, sequenced in a study of T-cell reconstitution after alpha-beta-depleted transplantation in children (dated by TCRdb to about 2016). Receptors were amplified or captured by PCR. Sequencing used an Illumina HiSeq 2500. To normalize quantification of the TCRbeta repertoire, the TCR libraries were built with molecular barcoding that relied on unique molecular identifiers. The public sequencing data were trimmed at Q25 with fastp and processed into clonotypes with MiXCR by TCRdb, which kept only in-frame beta chains. Identical CDR3 proteins give one entry, which carries the most common genes and DNA. Here the sample has approximately 88,000 distinct CDR3 sequences; 12% occur a single time. Approximately 13% of the sample is held by the ten biggest clonotypes. The specimen comprised PBMCs from the stem cell graft donor, sampled from the stem cell graft. Receptors originate from a human donor who donated a stem cell graft to a child with inherited bone marrow failure.

This clonotype was recorded at least ten times. This sequence joins TRBV20-1 and TRBJ2-7; 8 bases map to TRBD1. This CDR3 contains 13 residues. Trimming removed 4 bases from V and 3 bases from J; junction bases left unmatched: 5. Germline loops: CDR1 DFQATT, CDR2 SNEGSKA (reference sequence). The CDR3 DNA reads TGCAGTGCTACGACAGGGGATAGCTACGAGCAGTACTTC. The encoded protein is CSATTGDSYEQYF.

Many counts were recorded for this clonotype. This chain links TRBV28 with TRBJ2-7; D uncertain. This CDR3 has 11 residues. The V gene's germline CDR1 is MDHEN and CDR2 SYDVKM. The V end was cut by 3 bases, the J end by 4 bases, with 4 bases between. As DNA, the CDR3 is TGTGCCAGCAGTTTTAGATACGAGCAGTACTTC. It codes for CASSFRYEQYF.

This clonotype showed up many times. The chain recombines TRBV7-3 with TRBJ1-2, with 8 bases lining up with TRBD1. Trimming cost V 5 bases and J 8 bases; bases outside gene matches: 7. CDR3 size: 13 residues. Germline loops: CDR1 SGHTA, CDR2 FQGTGA. The CDR3 DNA sequence: TGTGCCAGCAGCCGAGGACAGGGAGGGGGCTACACCTTC. This sequence encodes CASSRGQGGGYTF.

This clonotype was observed many times. The gene calls are TRBV9 and TRBJ2-7; the match to TRBD2 covers 7 bases. CDR3 length: 15 amino acids. Germline lookup yields CDR1 SGDLS and CDR2 YYNGEE. Trimming removed 0 bases from V and 3 bases from J; junction bases left unmatched: 6. CDR3 loop: CASSVAPSGDYEQYF. In DNA form, the CDR3 reads TGTGCCAGCAGCGTAGCTCCTAGCGGAGACTACGAGCAGTACTTC.

The chain joins TRBV20-1 to TRBJ2-7; D possibly corresponds to TRBD1 (6 bases). Per germline, CDR1 DFQATT and CDR2 SNEGSKA (reference sequence). The CDR3 is 14 residues long. The V gene lost 0 bases and the J gene lost 2 bases, with 11 bases spanning the gap. CDR3 sequence: CSARDPDSPYEQYF. The DNA for the CDR3 is TGCAGTGCTAGAGATCCGGACAGTCCCTACGAGCAGTACTTC.

This clonotype was found many times. J is TRBJ2-7 and V is TRBV28, with D maybe TRBD1 (6 bases). Germline V gene data show CDR1 as MDHEN and CDR2 as SYDVKM. Trimming cost V 6 bases and J 1 base, with 16 bases left between them. The CDR3 contains 15 residues. CDR3 DNA: TGTGCCAGCAGGATAACAGGGAAGAAATCCTACGAGCAGTACTTC. Encoded protein: CASRITGKKSYEQYF. The whole variable domain, remainder taken from reference TRBV28 and TRBJ2-7, is DVKVTQSSRYLVKRTGEKVFLECVQDMDHENMFWYRQDPGLGLRLIYFSYDVKMKEKGDIPEGYSVSREKKERFSLILESASTNQTSMYLCASRITGKKSYEQYFGPGTRLTVT.

This clonotype was seen many times. The rearrangement joins TRBV5-1 to TRBJ1-1; 10 nucleotides line up with TRBD1. Germline CDR1 reads SGHRS; CDR2 reads YFSETQ. Trimming at V came to 4 bases and at J to 3 bases, leaving 3 bases not matched to a gene. This CDR3 has 14 amino acids. CDR3 protein: CASSAGTGDTEAFF. CDR3 DNA: TGCGCCAGCAGCGCCGGGACAGGGGACACTGAAGCTTTCTTT. The complete variable domain, with remaining parts taken from reference TRBV5-1 and TRBJ1-1, reads KAGVTQTPRYLIKTRGQQVTLSCSPISGHRSVSWYQQTPGQGLQFLFEYFSETQRNKGNFPGRFSGRQFSNSRSEMNVSTLELGDSALYLCASSAGTGDTEAFFGQGTRLTVV.

This chain uses TRBV12-3 or TRBV12-4 with TRBJ2-3, with 9 bases lining up with TRBD1. V was pared by 10 bases and J by 4 bases, with 12 bases of the junction left unmatched. The CDR3 is 15 amino acids. The CDR3 loop is CATFTWGTGSDTQYF. The CDR3 DNA follows: TGTGCCACCTTCACCTGGGGGACAGGGTCAGATACGCAGTATTTT.

This clonotype occurred a few times. The rearrangement joins TRBV6-1 to TRBJ1-4, with a weak D call TRBD1 (6 bases). CDR3 size: 14 residues. Trimming stripped 6 bases from V and 5 bases from J, with 13 bases between. The germline V gene has CDR1 MNHNS and CDR2 SASEGT. This CDR3 reads CASSPDRPNEKLFF. The CDR3 DNA reads as TGTGCCAGCAGCCCAGACAGGCCGAATGAAAAACTGTTTTTT.

This clonotype was counted ten times or more. V is TRBV20-1 and J is TRBJ2-1, with TRBD2 identical over 11 bases. The CDR3 contains 14 residues. Trimming at V came to 6 bases and at J to 2 bases, leaving 3 bases not matched to a gene. Germline V gene sequence: CDR1 DFQATT, CDR2 SNEGSKA (reference sequence). CDR3 region: CSALSGRAYNEQFF. CDR3 DNA: TGCAGTGCGCTTAGCGGGAGGGCCTACAATGAGCAGTTCTTC.

The table lists this clonotype with many counts. The chain joins TRBV4-3 to TRBJ2-3; TRBD2 matches 11 bases. The germline V gene has CDR1 LGHNA and CDR2 YSLEER. V lost 7 bases to trimming and J lost 5 bases; unmatched junction nucleotides: 8. CDR3 length: 15 residues. CDR3 sequence: CASIPLAGGGDTQYF. In DNA, the CDR3 is TGCGCCAGCATCCCTCTAGCGGGAGGAGGAGATACGCAGTATTTT.

This clonotype occurred many times. The rearrangement uses TRBV29-1 and TRBJ2-5, with a tentative D call TRBD1 (7 bases). Trimming removed 1 base at V and 5 bases at J, with 14 bases between. Per germline, CDR1 SQVTM and CDR2 ANQGSEA. The CDR3 contains 14 residues. The CDR3 loop reads CSVEVTTGRETQYF. In DNA form, the CDR3 reads TGCAGCGTTGAAGTCACGACAGGGAGGGAGACCCAGTACTTC.

Many counts were recorded for this clonotype. The chain uses TRBV25-1 and TRBJ2-1; a possible D gene is TRBD2 (7 bases). The CDR3 is made up of 14 amino acids. Per the germline V gene, CDR1 is MGHDK and CDR2 is SYGVNS. The V end lost 7 bases, the J end lost 7 bases, and 17 bases lay between the germline ends. Here the CDR3 DNA reads TGTGCCAGCACCCGCGGGGGCTGGCGGAATGAGCAGTTCTTC. Residues: CASTRGGWRNEQFF. The whole variable domain, remainder taken from reference TRBV25-1 and TRBJ2-1, is EADIYQTPRYLVIGTGKKITLECSQTMGHDKMYWYQQDPGMELHLIHYSYGVNSTEKGDLSSESTVSRIRTEHFPLTLESARPSHTSQYLCASTRGGWRNEQFFGPGTRLTVL.

The table lists this clonotype with many counts. The chain is built from TRBV5-1 and TRBJ2-2; D not certain. Trimming removed 9 bases at V and 2 bases at J, with 11 bases between. In germline, CDR1 is SGHRS, CDR2 YFSETQ. This CDR3 has 13 residues. The CDR3 region has the DNA TGCGCCACTGGCGGCGGCAACACCGGGGAGCTGTTTTTT. As protein: CATGGGNTGELFF.

This clonotype was recorded many times. The rearrangement uses TRBV10-3 and TRBJ1-1; D remains unclear. V shed 0 bases and J shed 0 bases, with 8 bases lying between them. Looked up from germline, CDR1 is ENHRY and CDR2 is SYGVKD. The CDR3 consists of 15 residues. CDR3 protein: CAISESGLMNTEAFF. In nucleotides, the CDR3 is TGTGCCATCAGTGAGTCGGGATTAATGAACACTGAAGCTTTCTTT.

This clonotype has more than one count but fewer than ten. The rearrangement uses TRBV20-1 and TRBJ2-7; 13 bases align to TRBD2. The trim removed 5 bases at V and 6 bases at J, leaving 13 bases unmatched. In germline, CDR1 is DFQATT, CDR2 SNEGSKA (reference sequence). The CDR3 covers 16 residues. The CDR3 protein is CSAPRTSGSWGGEQYF. The CDR3, as DNA: TGCAGTGCTCCTCGGACTAGCGGGAGTTGGGGAGGCGAGCAGTACTTC.

The chain recombines TRBV7-2 with TRBJ1-1; TRBD1 aligns across 8 bases. J gave up 6 bases and V 0 bases, and 3 bases lay outside the gene matches. The CDR3 covers 14 residues. Germline CDR1 and CDR2: SGHTA and FQGNSA. The CDR3 reads CASSLAGQGSEAFF. The CDR3, as DNA: TGTGCCAGCAGCTTAGCCGGACAGGGATCTGAAGCTTTCTTT.

This clonotype appeared many times. The V gene is TRBV20-1, the J gene TRBJ2-1; 8 nucleotides match TRBD2. The germline gives CDR1 DFQATT, CDR2 SNEGSKA (reference sequence). J was trimmed by 4 bases and V by 0 bases; bases with no gene match: 8. This CDR3 spans 16 amino acids. The CDR3 nucleotides read TGCAGTGCTAGAGATTTCGGGAGGGGGGAATACAATGAGCAGTTCTTC. Protein sequence: CSARDFGRGEYNEQFF.

This clonotype was counted ten times or more. The genes are TRBV12-3 or TRBV12-4 and TRBJ1-2, with 7 bases aligning to TRBD1. The junction had 6 bases not matched to a gene; V was cut back by 6 bases and J by 2 bases. CDR3 length: 14 residues. The CDR3 nucleotides are TGTGCCAGCAGCGCGACAGGGCCAAACTATGGCTACACCTTC. Translation gives CASSATGPNYGYTF.

The chain joins TRBV27 to TRBJ2-7; 7 nucleotides align to TRBD1. With V trimmed by 5 bases and J by 6 bases, 4 bases remained unmatched. CDR1 is MNHEY and CDR2 is SMNVEV in the germline V gene (reference sequence). This CDR3 region has 12 residues. In DNA form, the CDR3 reads TGTGCCAGCAGTGCACAGGGGATCGAGCAGTACTTC. The encoded protein is CASSAQGIEQYF.

This clonotype qualifies as medium-sized. The gene calls are TRBV5-1 and TRBJ1-4, with D tentatively TRBD1 (5 bases). The CDR3 loop spans 13 amino acids. Germline CDR1 is SGHRS and CDR2 is YFSETQ. Trimming removed 6 bases from V and 10 bases from J, with 16 bases in between. The CDR3 sequence: CASTPSGTGKLFF. The CDR3, as DNA: TGCGCCAGCACTCCATCAGGGACTGGAAAACTGTTTTTT.

The chain has TRBV18 and TRBJ1-4; no clear D gene. The germline CDR1 and CDR2 sequences are KGHSH and LQKENI. With 3 bases removed from V and 0 bases from J, the gap between germline ends came to 11 bases. This CDR3 spans 16 amino acids. The CDR3 protein is CASSPFGSATNEKLFF. CDR3 in DNA: TGTGCCAGCTCACCGTTTGGTTCTGCAACTAATGAAAAACTGTTTTTT.

This clonotype occurred many times. CDR3 loop: CSARRAGLGSTDTQYF. CDR3 DNA: TGCAGTGCTAGGCGGGCCGGACTTGGGAGCACAGATACGCAGTATTTT. The chain combines TRBV20-1 with TRBJ2-3; D may be TRBD2 (5 bases). From germline, CDR1 is DFQATT and CDR2 SNEGSKA (reference sequence). V was shortened by 3 bases and J by 0 bases, with 16 bases between the two germline ends. The CDR3 is made up of 16 amino acids.

This clonotype was seen many times. The J gene is TRBJ2-2, the V gene TRBV28; D is unresolved. This CDR3 has 13 amino acids. Between the trimmed V and J ends, which lost 7 bases and 7 bases, there was a span of 13 bases. Germline V gives CDR1 MDHEN, CDR2 SYDVKM. The CDR3 DNA reads TGTGCCAGCATTCGGTTTGTGGACGGGGAGCTGTTTTTT. It encodes CASIRFVDGELFF.

This clonotype has more than one count but fewer than ten. This rearrangement joins TRBV29-1 to TRBJ2-1, with D unresolved. Trimming left V 5 bases short and J 15 bases short, with 14 bases between. The CDR3 sequence is 10 residues long. CDR1 and CDR2 (germline): SQVTM, ANQGSEA. The CDR3 bases are TGCAGCGTTCTGGTAAGAAGGCGGTTCTTC. It encodes CSVLVRRRFF.

This clonotype was detected ten times or more. Sequence at one end of the junction differs from germline and may be a read error. This chain joins TRBV5-1 and TRBJ2-5; no definite D call. CDR3 length: 15 amino acids. Germline CDR1 and CDR2: SGHRS and YFSETQ. This CDR3 reads CASSLAGPSQETQYF. The CDR3 coding sequence is TGCGCCAGCAGCTTGGCGGGTCCGTCCCAAGAGACCCAGTATTTC.

In its sample, this clonotype was seen a few times. This chain uses TRBV29-1 with TRBJ2-1; possibly TRBD1 for D (6 bases). Looked up from germline, CDR1 is SQVTM and CDR2 is ANQGSEA. The V and J ends lost 6 bases and 1 base respectively, with 10 bases between them. This CDR3 comprises 13 residues. CDR3 amino acids: CSVVRGSYNEQFF. In nucleotides, the CDR3 is TGCAGCGTGGTAAGGGGGTCCTACAATGAGCAGTTCTTC.